This T cell receptor (beta chain) was captured by sequencing in a study of T cell repertoires in cytomegalovirus infection. At the level of the study: In public TCR beta signatures, there were indications of both CMV infection and matching HLA type.

V shed 6 bases, J shed 6 bases, and the junction held 5 bases outside the gene matches. The CDR3 runs 15 residues. Germline CDR1 is SNHLY and CDR2 is FYNNEI. The study, taken as a whole, reports: Across the ex vivo response, the dominant clonotypes were HLA-C-restricted CMV-specific TCR beta clonotypes.

This clonotype has a handful of counts. Its antigen remains unknown. From the reads, TCRdb called clonotypes with MiXCR, one entry per CDR3 protein. The table lists a few hundred thousand distinct CDR3 sequences, around 20% of them singletons. The V call is TRBV2, the J call TRBJ2-2, with 12 bases lining up with TRBD2. The specimen comprised cultured PBMCs, sampled from culture after CMV antigen stimulation. The receptor's source is a human donor in good health (CMV status not recorded). Some clones in this sample may be carry-over from other donors' samples. The CDR3 DNA sequence: TGTGCCAGCAGGAGACTAGCGGGAGAGGCCGGGGAGCTGTTTTTT. As protein: CASRRLAGEAGELFF.